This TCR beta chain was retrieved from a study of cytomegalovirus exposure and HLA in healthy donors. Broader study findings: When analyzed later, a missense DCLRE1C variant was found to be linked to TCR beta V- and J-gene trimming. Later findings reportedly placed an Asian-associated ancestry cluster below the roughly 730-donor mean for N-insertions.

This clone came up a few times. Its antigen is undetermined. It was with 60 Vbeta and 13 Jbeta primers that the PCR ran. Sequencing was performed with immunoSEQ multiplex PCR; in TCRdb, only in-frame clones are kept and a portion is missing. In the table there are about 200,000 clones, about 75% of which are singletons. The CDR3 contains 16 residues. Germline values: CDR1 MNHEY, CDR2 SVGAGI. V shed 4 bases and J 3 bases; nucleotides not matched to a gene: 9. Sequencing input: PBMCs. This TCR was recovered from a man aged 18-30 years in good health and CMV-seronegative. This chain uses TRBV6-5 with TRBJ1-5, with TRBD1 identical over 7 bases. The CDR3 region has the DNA TGTGCCAGCAGTTTGAGCCGGGACAGCTTCAATCAGCCCCAGCATTTT. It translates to CASSLSRDSFNQPQHF.